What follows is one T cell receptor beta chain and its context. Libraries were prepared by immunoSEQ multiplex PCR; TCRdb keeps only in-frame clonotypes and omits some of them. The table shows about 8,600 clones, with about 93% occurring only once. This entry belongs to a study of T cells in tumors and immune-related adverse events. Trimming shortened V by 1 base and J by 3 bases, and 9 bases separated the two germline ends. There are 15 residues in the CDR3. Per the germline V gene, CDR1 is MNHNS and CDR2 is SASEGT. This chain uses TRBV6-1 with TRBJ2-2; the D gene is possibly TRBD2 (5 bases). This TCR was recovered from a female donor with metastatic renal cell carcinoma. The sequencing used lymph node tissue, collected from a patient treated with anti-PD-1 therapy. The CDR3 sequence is CASSEETGYTGELFF. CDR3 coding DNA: TGTGCCAGCAGTGAAGAAACGGGATACACCGGGGAGCTGTTTTTT.